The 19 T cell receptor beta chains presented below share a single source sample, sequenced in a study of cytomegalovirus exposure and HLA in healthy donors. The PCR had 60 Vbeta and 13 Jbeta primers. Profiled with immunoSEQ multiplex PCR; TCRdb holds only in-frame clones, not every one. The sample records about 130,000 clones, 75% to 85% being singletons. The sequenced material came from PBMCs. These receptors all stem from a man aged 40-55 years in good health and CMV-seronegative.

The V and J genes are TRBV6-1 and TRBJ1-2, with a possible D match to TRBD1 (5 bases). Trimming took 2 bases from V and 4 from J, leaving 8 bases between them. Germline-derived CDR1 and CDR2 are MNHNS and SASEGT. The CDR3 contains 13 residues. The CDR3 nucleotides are TGTGCCAGCAGTGAACAGGGAAGCTATGGCTACACCTTC. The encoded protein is CASSEQGSYGYTF.

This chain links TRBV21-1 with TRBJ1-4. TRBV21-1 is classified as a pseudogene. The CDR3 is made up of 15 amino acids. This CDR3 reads CASSLRTATNEKLFF. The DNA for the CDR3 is TGTGCCAGCAGCCTCCGCACTGCAACTAATGAAAAACTGTTTTTT.

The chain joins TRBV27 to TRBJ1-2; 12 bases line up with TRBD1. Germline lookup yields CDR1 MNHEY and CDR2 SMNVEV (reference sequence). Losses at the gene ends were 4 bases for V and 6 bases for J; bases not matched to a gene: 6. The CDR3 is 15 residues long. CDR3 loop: CASSWTGQGADGYTF. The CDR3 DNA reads TGTGCCAGCAGTTGGACGGGACAGGGGGCAGATGGCTACACCTTC.

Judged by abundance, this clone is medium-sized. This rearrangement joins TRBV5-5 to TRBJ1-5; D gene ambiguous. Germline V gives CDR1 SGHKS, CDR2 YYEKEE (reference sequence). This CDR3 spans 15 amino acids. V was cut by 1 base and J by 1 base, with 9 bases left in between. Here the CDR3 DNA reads TGTGCCAGCAGCTTGTGGGGAGAAAGCAATCAGCCCCAGCATTTT. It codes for CASSLWGESNQPQHF. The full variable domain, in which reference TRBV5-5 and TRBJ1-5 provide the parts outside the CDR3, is DAGVTQSPTHLIKTRGQQVTLRCSPISGHKSVSWYQQVLGQGPQFIFQYYEKEERGRGNFPDRFSARQFPNYSSELNVNALLLGDSALYLCASSLWGESNQPQHFGDGTRLSIL.

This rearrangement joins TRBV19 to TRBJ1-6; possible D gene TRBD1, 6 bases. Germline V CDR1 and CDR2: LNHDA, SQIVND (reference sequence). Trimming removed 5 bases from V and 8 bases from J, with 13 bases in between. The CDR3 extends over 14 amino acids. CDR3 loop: CASSRRGGDSPLHF. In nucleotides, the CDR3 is TGTGCCAGTAGTCGCAGGGGTGGGGATTCACCCCTCCACTTT.

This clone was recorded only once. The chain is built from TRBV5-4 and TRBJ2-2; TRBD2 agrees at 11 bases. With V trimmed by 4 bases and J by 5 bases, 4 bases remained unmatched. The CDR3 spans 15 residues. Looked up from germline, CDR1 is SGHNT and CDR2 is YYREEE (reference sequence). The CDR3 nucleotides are TGTGCCAGCAGCGTGGGACTAGCGGTTACCGGGGAGCTGTTTTTT. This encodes CASSVGLAVTGELFF.

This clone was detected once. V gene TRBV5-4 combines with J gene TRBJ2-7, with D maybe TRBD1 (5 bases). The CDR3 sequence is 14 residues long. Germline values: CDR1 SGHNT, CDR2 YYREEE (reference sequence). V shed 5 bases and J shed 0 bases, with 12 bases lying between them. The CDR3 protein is CASSPDSLSYEQYF. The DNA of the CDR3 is TGTGCCAGCAGTCCTGACAGTCTCTCCTACGAGCAGTACTTC.

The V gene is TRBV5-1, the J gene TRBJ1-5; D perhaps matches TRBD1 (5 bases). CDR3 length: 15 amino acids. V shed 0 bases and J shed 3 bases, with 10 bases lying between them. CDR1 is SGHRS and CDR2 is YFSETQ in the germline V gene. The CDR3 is CASSLGTGFNQPQHF. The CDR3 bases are TGCGCCAGCAGCTTGGGAACAGGATTCAATCAGCCCCAGCATTTT.

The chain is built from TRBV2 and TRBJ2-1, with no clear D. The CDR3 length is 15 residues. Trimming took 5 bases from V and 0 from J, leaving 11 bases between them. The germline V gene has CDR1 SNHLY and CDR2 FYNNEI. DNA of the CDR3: TGTGCCAGCAGTCCTCAGGTGAGCTCCTACAATGAGCAGTTCTTC. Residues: CASSPQVSSYNEQFF.

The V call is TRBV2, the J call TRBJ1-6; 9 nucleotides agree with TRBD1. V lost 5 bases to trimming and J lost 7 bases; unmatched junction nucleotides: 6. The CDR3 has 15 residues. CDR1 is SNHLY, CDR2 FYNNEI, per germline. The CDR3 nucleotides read TGTGCCAGCAGTCCACAGGGGGCACAGAATTCACCCCTCCACTTT. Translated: CASSPQGAQNSPLHF. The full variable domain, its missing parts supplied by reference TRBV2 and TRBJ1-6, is EPEVTQTPSHQVTQMGQEVILRCVPISNHLYFYWYRQILGQKVEFLVSFYNNEISEKSEIFDDQFSVERPDGSNFTLKIRSTKLEDSAMYFCASSPQGAQNSPLHFGNGTRLTVT.

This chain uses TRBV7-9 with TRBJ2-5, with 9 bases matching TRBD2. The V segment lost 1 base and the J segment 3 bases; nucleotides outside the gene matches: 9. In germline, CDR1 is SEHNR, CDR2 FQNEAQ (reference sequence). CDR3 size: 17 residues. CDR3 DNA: TGTGCCAGCAGCTTAGGGAGTGGGGCTAGCGGGGAAGAGACCCAGTACTTC. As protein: CASSLGSGASGEETQYF. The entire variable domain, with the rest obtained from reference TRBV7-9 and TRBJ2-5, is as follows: DTGVSQNPRHKITKRGQNVTFRCDPISEHNRLYWYRQTLGQGPEFLTYFQNEAQLEKSRLLSDRFSAERPKGSFSTLEIQRTEQGDSAMYLCASSLGSGASGEETQYFGPGTRLLVL.

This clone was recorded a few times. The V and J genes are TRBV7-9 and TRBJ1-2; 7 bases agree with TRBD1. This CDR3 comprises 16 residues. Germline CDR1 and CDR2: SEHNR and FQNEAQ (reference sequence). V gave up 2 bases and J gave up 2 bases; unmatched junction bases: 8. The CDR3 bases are TGTGCCAGCAGCTTAATCCCAACGACAGGGAACTATGGCTACACCTTC. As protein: CASSLIPTTGNYGYTF.

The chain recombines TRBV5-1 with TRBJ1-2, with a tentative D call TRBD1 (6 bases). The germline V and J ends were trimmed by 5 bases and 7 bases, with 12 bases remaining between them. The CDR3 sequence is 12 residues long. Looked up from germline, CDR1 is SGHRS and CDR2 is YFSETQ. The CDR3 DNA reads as TGCGCCAGCAGTTCAGGGGACGCTGGCTACACCTTC. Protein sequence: CASSSGDAGYTF.

Here the CDR3 DNA reads TGTGCCAGCGGGAGGCCGGGCTCCTACAATGAGCAGTTCTTC. Translating gives CASGRPGSYNEQFF. The genes are TRBV28 and TRBJ2-1; D is perhaps TRBD2 (6 bases). Trimming left V 8 bases short and J 0 bases short, with 11 bases between. CDR1 is MDHEN, CDR2 SYDVKM, per germline. CDR3 size: 14 residues.

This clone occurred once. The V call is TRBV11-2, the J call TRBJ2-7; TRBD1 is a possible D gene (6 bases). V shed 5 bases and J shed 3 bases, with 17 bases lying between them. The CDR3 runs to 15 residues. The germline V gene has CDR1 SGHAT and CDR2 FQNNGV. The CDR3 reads CASSRSTGQNYEQYF. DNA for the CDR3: TGTGCCAGCAGCCGATCTACCGGACAGAACTACGAGCAGTACTTC. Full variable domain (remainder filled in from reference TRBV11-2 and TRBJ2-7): EAGVAQSPRYKIIEKRQSVAFWCNPISGHATLYWYQQILGQGPKLLIQFQNNGVVDDSQLPKDRFSAERLKGVDSTLKIQPAKLEDSAVYLCASSRSTGQNYEQYFGPGTRLTVT.

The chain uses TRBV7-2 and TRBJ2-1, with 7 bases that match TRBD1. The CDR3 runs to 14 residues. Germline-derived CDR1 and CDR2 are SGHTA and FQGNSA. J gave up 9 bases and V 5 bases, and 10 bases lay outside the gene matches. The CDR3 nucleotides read TGTGCCAGCAGCCGCCGACAGGGTACGGCTGAGCAGTTCTTC. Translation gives CASSRRQGTAEQFF.

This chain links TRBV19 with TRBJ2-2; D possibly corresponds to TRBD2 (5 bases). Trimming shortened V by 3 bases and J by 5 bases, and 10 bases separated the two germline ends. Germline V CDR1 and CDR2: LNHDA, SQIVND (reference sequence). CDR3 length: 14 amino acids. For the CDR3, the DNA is TGTGCCAGTAGTATCAACGGAGGTACCGGGGAGCTGTTTTTT. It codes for CASSINGGTGELFF. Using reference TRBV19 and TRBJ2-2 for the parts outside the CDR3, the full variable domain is DGGITQSPKYLFRKEGQNVTLSCEQNLNHDAMYWYRQDPGQGLRLIYYSQIVNDFQKGDIAEGYSVSREKKESFPLTVTSAQKNPTAFYLCASSINGGTGELFFGEGSRLTVL.

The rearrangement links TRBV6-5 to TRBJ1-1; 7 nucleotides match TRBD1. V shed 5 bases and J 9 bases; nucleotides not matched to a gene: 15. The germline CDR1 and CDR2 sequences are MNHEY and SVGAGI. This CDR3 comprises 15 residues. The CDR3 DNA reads TGTGCCAGCAGTACCTCCGGGACAGTACTTTATCAAGCTTTCTTT. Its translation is CASSTSGTVLYQAFF.

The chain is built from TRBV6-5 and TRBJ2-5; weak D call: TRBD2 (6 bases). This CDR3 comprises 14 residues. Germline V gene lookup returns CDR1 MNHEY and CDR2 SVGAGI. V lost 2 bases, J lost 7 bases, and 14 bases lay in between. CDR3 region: CASSYARLGGTQYF. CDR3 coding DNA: TGTGCCAGCAGTTACGCCCGACTGGGGGGGACCCAGTACTTC.